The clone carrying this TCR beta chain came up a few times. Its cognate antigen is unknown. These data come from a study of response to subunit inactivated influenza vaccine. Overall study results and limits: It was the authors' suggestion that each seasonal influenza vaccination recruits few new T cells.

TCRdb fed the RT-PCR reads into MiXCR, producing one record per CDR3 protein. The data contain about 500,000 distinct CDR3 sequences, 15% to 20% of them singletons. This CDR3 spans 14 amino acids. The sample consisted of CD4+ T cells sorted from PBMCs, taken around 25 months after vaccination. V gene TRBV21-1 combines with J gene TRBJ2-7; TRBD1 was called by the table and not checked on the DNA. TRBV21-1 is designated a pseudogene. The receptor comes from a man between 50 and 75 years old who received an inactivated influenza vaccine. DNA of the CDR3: TGTGCCAGCAGCATCCGGGGCCAACCCTACGAGCAGTACTTC. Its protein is CASSIRGQPYEQYF.